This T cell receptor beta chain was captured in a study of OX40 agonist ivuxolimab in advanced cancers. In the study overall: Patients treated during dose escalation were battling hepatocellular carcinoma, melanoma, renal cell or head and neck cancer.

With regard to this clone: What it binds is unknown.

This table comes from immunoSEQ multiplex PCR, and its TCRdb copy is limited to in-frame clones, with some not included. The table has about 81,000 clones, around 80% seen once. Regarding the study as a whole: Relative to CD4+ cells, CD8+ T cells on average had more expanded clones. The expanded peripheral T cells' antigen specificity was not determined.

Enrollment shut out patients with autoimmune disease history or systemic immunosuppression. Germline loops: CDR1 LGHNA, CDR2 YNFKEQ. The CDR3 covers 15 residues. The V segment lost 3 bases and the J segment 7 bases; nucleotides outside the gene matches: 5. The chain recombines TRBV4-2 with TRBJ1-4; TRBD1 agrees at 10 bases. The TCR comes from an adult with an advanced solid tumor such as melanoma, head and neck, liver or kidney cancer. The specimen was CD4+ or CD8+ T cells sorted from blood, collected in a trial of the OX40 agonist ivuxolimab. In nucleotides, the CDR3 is TGTGCCAGCAGCCACTCCGGGACAGGGGTTGAAAAACTGTTTTTT. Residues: CASSHSGTGVEKLFF.